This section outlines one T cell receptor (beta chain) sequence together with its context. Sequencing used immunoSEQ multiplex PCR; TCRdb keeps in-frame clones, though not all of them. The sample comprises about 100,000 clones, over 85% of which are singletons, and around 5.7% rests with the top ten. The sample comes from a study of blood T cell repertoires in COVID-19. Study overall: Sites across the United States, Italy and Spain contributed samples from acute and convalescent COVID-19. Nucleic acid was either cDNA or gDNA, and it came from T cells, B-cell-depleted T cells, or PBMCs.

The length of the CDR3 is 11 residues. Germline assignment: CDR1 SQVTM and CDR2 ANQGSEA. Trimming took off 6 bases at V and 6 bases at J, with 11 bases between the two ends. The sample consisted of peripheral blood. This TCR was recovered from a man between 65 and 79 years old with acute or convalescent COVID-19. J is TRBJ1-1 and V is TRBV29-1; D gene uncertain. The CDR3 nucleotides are TGCAGCGTGGCCAGAAATGCTGAAGCTTTCTTT. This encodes CSVARNAEAFF. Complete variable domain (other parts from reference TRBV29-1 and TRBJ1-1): SAVISQKPSRDICQRGTSLTIQCQVDSQVTMMFWYRQQPGQSLTLIATANQGSEATYESGFVIDKFPISRPNLTFSTLTVSNMSPEDSSIYLCSVARNAEAFFGQGTRLTVV.